Listed below are T cell receptor beta chains from one sample, sequenced in a study of cytomegalovirus exposure and HLA in healthy donors. Assay: immunoSEQ multiplex PCR; the TCRdb copy retains only in-frame clones and omits some. The sample contains roughly 120,000 clones, about 76% of which appear only once. Sequencing was carried out using PBMCs. The receptors come from a man between 35 and 55 years old in good health and CMV-seropositive. CDR3s leave out the opening cysteine and the closing phenylalanine or tryptophan. Size is stated for part of the rows, as once, few or many counts, or as a class when the clone is expanded.

>.|TRBV15|TRBJ1-2
ATSRDLLDRYGYT
>.|TRBV28|TRBJ2-7
ASSLRGIDYEQY
>.|TRBV27|TRBJ2-5
ASSLLAETQETQY
>.|TRBV19|TRBJ2-2
ASSVYRAGELF
>.|TRBV18|TRBJ1-5
ASSPDTIDQPQH
>.|TRBV7-9|TRBJ2-2
ASSSTRDRANTGELF
>.|TRBV27|TRBJ2-2
ASSLWAGWELF
>.|TRBV15|TRBJ2-7
ATSGGLDYEQY
>.|TRBV6-6|TRBJ2-3
ASSRGRTDTQY
>few|TRBV5-1|TRBJ2-1
ASSEPRSSNEQF
>.|TRBV5-1|TRBJ1-6
ASSLSGDSYNSPLH